Below are 23 T cell receptor beta chains sequenced from a single sample in a study of T cells expressing NK-cell markers. TCRdb reprocessed the 5' RACE reads; each CDR3 protein has one entry and no DNA is given. The sample has some 500,000 distinct CDR3 sequences. Sample: blood T cells: a sorted CD56 or NKG2C T cell subset, CD4+ or CD8+ T cells, or bulk PBMC T cells (not recorded which). The receptors derive from a woman in her fifties or sixties in good health.

The chain uses TRBV2 and TRBJ1-2; TCRdb's D call, TRBD1, is unchecked because there is no DNA. The CDR3 consists of 14 residues. In germline, CDR1 is SNHLY, CDR2 FYNNEI. The CDR3 region is CASSETQGLYGYTF. Full variable domain (rest looked up from reference TRBV2 and TRBJ1-2): EPEVTQTPSHQVTQMGQEVILRCVPISNHLYFYWYRQILGQKVEFLVSFYNNEISEKSEIFDDQFSVERPDGSNFTLKIRSTKLEDSAMYFCASSETQGLYGYTFGSGTRLTVV.

The chain combines TRBV9 with TRBJ1-1. Germline CDR1 SGDLS, CDR2 YYNGEE. This CDR3 has 15 amino acids. The CDR3 reads CASSVDGGMNTEAFF.

The chain is built from TRBV7-8 and TRBJ2-1; there is no DNA to check the TCRdb D call of TRBD1. CDR3 length: 13 residues. From germline, CDR1 is SGHVS and CDR2 FQNEAQ. The chain's CDR3 is CASSLGNRVSPFF. Drawing the rest from reference TRBV7-8 and TRBJ2-1, the complete variable domain is GAGVSQSPRYKVAKRGQDVALRCDPISGHVSLFWYQQALGQGPEFLTYFQNEAQLDKSGLPSDRFFAERPEGSVSTLKIQRTQQEDSAVYLCASSLGNRVSPFFGPGTRLTVL.

The rearrangement uses TRBV11-2 and TRBJ1-1. Germline-derived CDR1 and CDR2 are SGHAT and FQNNGV. CDR3 length: 13 residues. CDR3 sequence: CASSLVGALEAFF.

The gene calls are TRBV29-1 and TRBJ2-5; with no DNA, the TCRdb D assignment of TRBD1 cannot be verified. This CDR3 is 15 amino acids long. Germline V gives CDR1 SQVTM, CDR2 ANQGSEA. CDR3 residues: CSVSYSGQAQETQYF.

The chain couples TRBV10-3 to TRBJ2-2. The CDR3 length is 17 residues. The germline V gene encodes CDR1 ENHRY and CDR2 SYGVKD. The CDR3 spells CAISDRSLGSDTGELFF.

CDR3 region: CASSLGSVANEQFF. The V call is TRBV7-8, the J call TRBJ2-1. From germline, CDR1 is SGHVS and CDR2 FQNEAQ. The CDR3 is made up of 14 amino acids.

The chain carries TRBV5-1 and TRBJ1-1; TCRdb selects TRBD1, and the lack of DNA leaves this call unchecked. This CDR3 spans 15 amino acids. The germline V gene has CDR1 SGHRS and CDR2 YFSETQ. The CDR3 sequence is CASSAVVGGNAEAFF.

This chain links TRBV23-1 with TRBJ2-3; checking the TCRdb D call of TRBD1 is not possible without DNA. TRBV23-1 is identified as an open reading frame with a role that is uncertain. The CDR3 extends over 16 amino acids. This CDR3 is CASSQSDRVTSDTQYF.

CDR3 amino acids: CASSELRLAGVNEQYF. This chain uses TRBV25-1 with TRBJ2-7; TCRdb designates TRBD2, a call that cannot be tested without DNA. CDR1 is MGHDK and CDR2 is SYGVNS in the germline V gene. CDR3 size: 16 residues.

The gene calls are TRBV12-3 or TRBV12-4 and TRBJ2-3. The length of the CDR3 is 16 residues. Here the CDR3 reads CASSFAPPKGTDTQYF.

The chain links TRBV11-2 to TRBJ2-2; there is no DNA to check the TCRdb D call of TRBD1. CDR1 is SGHAT and CDR2 is FQNNGV in the germline V gene. This CDR3 spans 17 amino acids. The CDR3 protein is CASSQTGFPWNTGELFF.

The V gene is TRBV11-2, the J gene TRBJ2-1; TCRdb returns TRBD2, unconfirmable since there is no DNA. CDR3 length: 16 residues. Germline V CDR1 and CDR2: SGHAT, FQNNGV. The CDR3 here is CASSFHGTNSYNEQFF.

The chain uses TRBV5-5 and TRBJ1-5; TCRdb's assignment of TRBD1 cannot be checked, as there is no DNA. The length of the CDR3 is 12 residues. Germline V gene data show CDR1 as SGHKS and CDR2 as YYEKEE (reference sequence). CDR3 sequence reads: CASSLDGRPQHF.

The CDR3 protein is CATHREPNQPQHF. The chain has TRBV2 and TRBJ1-5. The CDR3 covers 13 residues. Germline values: CDR1 SNHLY, CDR2 FYNNEI.

The rearrangement links TRBV5-1 to TRBJ2-5; TCRdb selects TRBD2, and the lack of DNA leaves this call unchecked. The CDR3 length is 17 residues. Germline CDR1 is SGHRS and CDR2 is YFSETQ. CDR3: CASSLGTQLARRETQYF.

The chain has TRBV20-1 and TRBJ2-2. The CDR3 extends over 12 amino acids. Germline V gene lookup returns CDR1 DFQATT and CDR2 SNEGSKA (reference sequence). This chain's CDR3 is CSARDLGGELFF.

The CDR3 sequence: CASRNPGQGVDGYTF. The chain recombines TRBV4-1 with TRBJ1-2; the TRBD1 assignment by TCRdb is unverifiable without DNA. The germline gives CDR1 MGHRA, CDR2 YSYEKL. This CDR3 region has 15 residues.

The genes are TRBV9 and TRBJ2-2. Germline values: CDR1 SGDLS, CDR2 YYNGEE. This CDR3 is 17 amino acids long. CDR3 residues: CASSVGPNAANTGELFF.

This rearrangement joins TRBV7-9 to TRBJ1-1; TCRdb indicates TRBD1, and absent DNA this call remains unverified. The CDR3 consists of 15 residues. Germline V gene sequence: CDR1 SEHNR, CDR2 FQNEAQ (reference sequence). The CDR3 here is CASTGTGGSYTEAFF.

This chain connects TRBV12-3 or TRBV12-4 to TRBJ2-7. The CDR3 extends over 14 amino acids. The CDR3 is CASSLGHQSYEQYF.

The chain uses TRBV20-1 and TRBJ2-1; TCRdb returns TRBD2, unconfirmable since there is no DNA. Germline lookup yields CDR1 DFQATT and CDR2 SNEGSKA (reference sequence). CDR3 length: 15 residues. The chain's CDR3 is CSAALAGVVIYEQFF.

The chain has TRBV15 and TRBJ1-5; TCRdb proposes TRBD1, but this gene call is untestable without DNA. Germline-derived CDR1 and CDR2 are LNHNV and YYDKDF (reference sequence). The CDR3 consists of 15 residues. CDR3 amino acids: CATSRGVLSNQPQHF.